Listed below are T cell receptor beta chains from one sample, sequenced in a study of control samples from healthy donors and cancer patients. Generated by immunoSEQ multiplex PCR, the TCRdb table keeps only in-frame clones and is missing some. The table includes 260,000 or so clones, about 80% detected once. Specimen: PBMCs. The receptors were sampled from a woman in her sixties or seventies with lung cancer. Each CDR3 is given without its conserved first and last residue. Each record gives: J gene, V gene, D gene, CDR3 protein. A D gene is named only where the DNA matches it firmly.

TRBJ2-2 TRBV12-3/TRBV12-4 NA ASSLMFSGELF
TRBJ2-5 TRBV6-6 NA ASSYNREGETQY
TRBJ2-3 TRBV2 NA ASSETDTQY
TRBJ2-1 TRBV2 NA ASRLSSVNEQF
TRBJ2-7 TRBV30 TRBD1 AWKKQGAREQY
TRBJ1-2 TRBV6-1 NA ASSEGGVGYT
TRBJ2-7 TRBV5-6 TRBD1 ASSWGQGAYEQY
TRBJ1-6 TRBV9 NA ASSDQGWVNNSPLH
TRBJ2-1 TRBV6-1 TRBD1 ASSELAGGQSYNEQF
TRBJ2-1 TRBV10-3 TRBD2 ATELAGGGNEQF
TRBJ1-1 TRBV29-1 NA SVTRGGVNTEAF
TRBJ1-1 TRBV4-1 TRBD1 ASSHAGQADTEAF
TRBJ1-2 TRBV14 NA ASSPTGGWRGYT
TRBJ2-5 TRBV5-1 NA ASSEGIGETQY
TRBJ2-6 TRBV29-1 NA SVWVIKSAGSSGANVLT
TRBJ2-6 TRBV15 NA ATSSDVFGAGANVLT
TRBJ2-1 TRBV3-1/TRBV3-2 NA ASSQRQLPNNEQF
TRBJ1-1 TRBV27 TRBD1 ASSLEYRGPLEFAEAF
TRBJ1-3 TRBV5-6 NA ASSLGQLSGNTIY
TRBJ2-7 TRBV24-1 NA ATSAAYEQY
TRBJ2-2 TRBV10-1 NA ASSPNTGELF
TRBJ2-1 TRBV29-1 NA SGGTQYNEQF
TRBJ1-1 TRBV9 NA ASSVDQGLGTEAF
TRBJ1-3 TRBV6-4 TRBD1 ASSPTGGSGNTIY
TRBJ1-1 TRBV3-1/TRBV3-2 NA ASSHEGEGTEAF
TRBJ2-6 TRBV28 NA ASSLGVRLHSGANVLT